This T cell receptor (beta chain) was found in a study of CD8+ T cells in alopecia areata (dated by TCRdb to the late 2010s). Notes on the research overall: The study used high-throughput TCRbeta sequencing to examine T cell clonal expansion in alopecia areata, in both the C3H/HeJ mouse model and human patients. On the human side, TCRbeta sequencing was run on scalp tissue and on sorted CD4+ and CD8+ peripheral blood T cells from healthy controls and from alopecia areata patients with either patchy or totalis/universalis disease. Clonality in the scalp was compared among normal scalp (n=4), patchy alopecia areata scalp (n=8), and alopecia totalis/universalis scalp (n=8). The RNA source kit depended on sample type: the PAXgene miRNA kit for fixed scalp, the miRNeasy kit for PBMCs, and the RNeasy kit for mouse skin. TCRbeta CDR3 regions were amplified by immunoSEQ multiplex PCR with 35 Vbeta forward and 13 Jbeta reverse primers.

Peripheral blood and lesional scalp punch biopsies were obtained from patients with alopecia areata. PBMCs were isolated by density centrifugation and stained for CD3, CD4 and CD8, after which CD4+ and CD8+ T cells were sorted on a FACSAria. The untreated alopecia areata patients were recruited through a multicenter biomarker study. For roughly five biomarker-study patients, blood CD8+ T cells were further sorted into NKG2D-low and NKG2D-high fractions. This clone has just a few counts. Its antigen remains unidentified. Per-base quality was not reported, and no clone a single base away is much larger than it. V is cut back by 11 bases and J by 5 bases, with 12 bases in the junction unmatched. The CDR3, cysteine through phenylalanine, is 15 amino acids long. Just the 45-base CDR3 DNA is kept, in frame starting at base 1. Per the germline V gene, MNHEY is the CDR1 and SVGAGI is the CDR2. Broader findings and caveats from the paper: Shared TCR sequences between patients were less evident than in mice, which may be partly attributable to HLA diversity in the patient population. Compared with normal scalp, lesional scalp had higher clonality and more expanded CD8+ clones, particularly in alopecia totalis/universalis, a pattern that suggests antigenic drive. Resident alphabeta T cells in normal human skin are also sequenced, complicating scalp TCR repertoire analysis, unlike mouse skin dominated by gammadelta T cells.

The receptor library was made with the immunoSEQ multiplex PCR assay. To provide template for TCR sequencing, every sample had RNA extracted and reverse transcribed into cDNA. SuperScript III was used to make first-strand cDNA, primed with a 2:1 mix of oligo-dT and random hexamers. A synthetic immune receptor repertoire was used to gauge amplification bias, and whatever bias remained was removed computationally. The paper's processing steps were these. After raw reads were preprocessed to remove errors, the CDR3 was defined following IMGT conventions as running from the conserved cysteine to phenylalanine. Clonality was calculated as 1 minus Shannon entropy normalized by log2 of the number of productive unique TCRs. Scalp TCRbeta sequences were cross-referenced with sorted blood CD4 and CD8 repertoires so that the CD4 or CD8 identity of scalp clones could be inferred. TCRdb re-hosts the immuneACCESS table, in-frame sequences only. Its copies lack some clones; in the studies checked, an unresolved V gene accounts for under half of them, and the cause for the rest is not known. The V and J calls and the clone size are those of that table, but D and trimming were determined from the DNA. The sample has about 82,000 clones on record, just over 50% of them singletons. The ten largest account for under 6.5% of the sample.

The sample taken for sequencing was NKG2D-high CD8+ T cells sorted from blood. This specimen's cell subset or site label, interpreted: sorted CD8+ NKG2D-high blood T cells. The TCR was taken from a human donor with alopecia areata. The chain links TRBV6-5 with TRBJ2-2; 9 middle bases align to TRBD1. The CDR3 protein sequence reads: CAVRAGTGLTGELFF. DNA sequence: TGTGCCGTCAGAGCCGGGACAGGGCTTACCGGGGAGCTGTTTTTT.